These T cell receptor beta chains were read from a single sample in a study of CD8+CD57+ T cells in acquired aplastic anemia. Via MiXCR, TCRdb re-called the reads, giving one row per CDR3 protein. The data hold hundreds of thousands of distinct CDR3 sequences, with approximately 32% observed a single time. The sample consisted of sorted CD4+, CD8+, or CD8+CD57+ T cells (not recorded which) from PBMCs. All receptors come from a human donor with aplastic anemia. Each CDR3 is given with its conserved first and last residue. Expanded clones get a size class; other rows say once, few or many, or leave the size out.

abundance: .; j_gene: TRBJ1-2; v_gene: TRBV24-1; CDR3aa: CATNPPGIRYGYTF
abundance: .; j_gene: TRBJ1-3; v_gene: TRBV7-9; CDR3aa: CASSLGTGTGNTIYF
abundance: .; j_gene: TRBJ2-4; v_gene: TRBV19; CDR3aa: CASSIDLSGLAKNIQYF
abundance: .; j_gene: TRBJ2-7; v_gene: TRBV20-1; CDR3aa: CSASSSGQIYEQYF
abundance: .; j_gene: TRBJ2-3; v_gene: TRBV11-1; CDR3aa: CASKPRLAGTDTQYF
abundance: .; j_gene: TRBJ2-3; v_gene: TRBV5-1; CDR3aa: CASSLEGLVDTQYF
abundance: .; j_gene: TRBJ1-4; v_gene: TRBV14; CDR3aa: CASSQVSGGGLFF
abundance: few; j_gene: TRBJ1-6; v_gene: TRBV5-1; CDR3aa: CASSLVGTASSYNSPLHF
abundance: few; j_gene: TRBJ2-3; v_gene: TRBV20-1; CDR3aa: CSATGRADTQYF
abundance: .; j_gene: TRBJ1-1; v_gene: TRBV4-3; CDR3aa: CASSQEYGVNTEAFF
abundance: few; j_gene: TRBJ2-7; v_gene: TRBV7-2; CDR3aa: CASSLGWTRSYEQYF
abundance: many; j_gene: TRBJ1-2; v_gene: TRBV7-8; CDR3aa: CASSLVDRGKGGYTF
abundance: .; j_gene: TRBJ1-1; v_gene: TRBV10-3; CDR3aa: CAISSTGGNTEAFF
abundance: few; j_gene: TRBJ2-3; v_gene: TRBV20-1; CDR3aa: CSGDRTGTDTQYF
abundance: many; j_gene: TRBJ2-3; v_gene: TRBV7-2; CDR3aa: CASSLRASTDTQYF
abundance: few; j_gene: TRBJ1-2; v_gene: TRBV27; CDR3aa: CASSLSWNQEVPYGYTF
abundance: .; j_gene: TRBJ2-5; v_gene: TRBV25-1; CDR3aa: CASSEWGASETQYF
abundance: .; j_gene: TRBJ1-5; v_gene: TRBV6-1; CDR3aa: CAGSESEGWGRQPQHF
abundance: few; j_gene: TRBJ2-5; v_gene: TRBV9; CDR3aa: CASSVAGEETQYF
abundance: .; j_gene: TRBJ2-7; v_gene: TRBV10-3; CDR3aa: CASSRGAEWRLYEQYF
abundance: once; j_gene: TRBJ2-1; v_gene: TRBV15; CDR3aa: CATSRGGTDYNEQFF
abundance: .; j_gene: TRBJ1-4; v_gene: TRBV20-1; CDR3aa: CSASPRRIPGQQKLFF
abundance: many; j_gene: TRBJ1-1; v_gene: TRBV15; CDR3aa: CATSRDWGQGSNTEAFF
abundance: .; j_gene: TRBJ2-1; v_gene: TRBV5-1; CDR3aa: CASSFVSGEGNEQFF
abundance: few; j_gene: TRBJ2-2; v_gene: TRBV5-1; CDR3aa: CASSLGTSEDTGELFF
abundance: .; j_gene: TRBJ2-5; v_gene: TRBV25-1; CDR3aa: CASSASSGQKETQYF
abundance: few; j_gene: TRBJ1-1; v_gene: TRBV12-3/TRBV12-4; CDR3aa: CASSPLQQKTEAFF
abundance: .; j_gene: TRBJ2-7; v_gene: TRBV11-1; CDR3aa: CASSHGTAPMPSYEQYF
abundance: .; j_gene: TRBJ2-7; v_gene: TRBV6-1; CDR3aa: CASRNLEGGAYEQYF
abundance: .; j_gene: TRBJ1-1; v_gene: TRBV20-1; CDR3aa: CSARDLKGQFEAFF
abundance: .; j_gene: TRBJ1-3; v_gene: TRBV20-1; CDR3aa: CSARGPGLNTIYF
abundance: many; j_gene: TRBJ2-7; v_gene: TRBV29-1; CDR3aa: CSVCDRDGRDEQYF
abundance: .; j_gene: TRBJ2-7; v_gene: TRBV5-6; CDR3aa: CASSLGEAYEQYF
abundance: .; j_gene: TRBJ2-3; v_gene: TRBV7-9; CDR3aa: CALGADTQYF
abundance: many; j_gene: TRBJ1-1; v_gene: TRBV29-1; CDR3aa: CSVEAGALYVNTEAFF
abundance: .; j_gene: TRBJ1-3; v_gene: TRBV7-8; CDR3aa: CASSLVLGQANSGNTIYF
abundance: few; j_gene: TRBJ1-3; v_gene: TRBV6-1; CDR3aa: CASSILDAYSGNTIYF
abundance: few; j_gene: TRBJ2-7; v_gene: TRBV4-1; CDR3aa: CASSQTDRVYEQYF
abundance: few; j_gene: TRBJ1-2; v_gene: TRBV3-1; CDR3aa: CASSQDIREGYTF